The sequence of this T cell receptor (beta chain) was determined in a study of T cells after posttransplantation cyclophosphamide. The table lists this clone with a count of one. Its matching antigen is unknown. Study findings and constraints: Blood and skin or GI T cell repertoires showed limited TRB overlap. Donor CD8+ memory clones often dominated recipient blood repertoires at later times. TRB clonality was highly associated with recipient CMV seropositivity and reactivation.

Generated by immunoSEQ multiplex PCR, the TCRdb table keeps only in-frame clones and is missing some. This table has 25,000 to 35,000 clones, roughly 90% appearing once. Trimming pared 6 bases from V and 4 bases from J, leaving 10 bases between. There are 13 residues in the CDR3. Germline CDR1 reads MNHNS; CDR2 reads SASEGT. This TCR came from a woman aged 40 to 50 with a blood cancer, CMV-positive, and with a related stem cell donor. What was sequenced was PBMCs. This rearrangement joins TRBV6-1 to TRBJ1-5; maybe TRBD1 (6 bases). Here the CDR3 reads CASSETGNQPQHF. The CDR3 bases are TGTGCCAGCAGCGAAACAGGGAATCAGCCCCAGCATTTT.